The 29 T cell receptor beta chains reported below all come from one sample, sequenced in a study of a mutant IDH1 vaccine in newly diagnosed glioma. Time point indicated: week 35, safety follow-up. Each dose of the vaccine consisted of 300 ug of mutant IDH1 20-mer peptide, with topical imiquimod. Their recognized antigens are unknown. Here immunoSEQ multiplex PCR was the method, and the copy in TCRdb shows in-frame clones only, minus some. The sample carries tens of thousands of clones, 80% to 90% recorded once. The sequenced sample was PBMCs, obtained from a glioma patient whose treatment included an IDH1 peptide vaccine. All receptors come from a man in his forties with glioma.

The V gene is TRBV30, the J gene TRBJ1-1; TRBD1 matches 7 bases. Trimming removed 0 bases from V and 2 bases from J; junction bases left unmatched: 12. The length of the CDR3 is 17 residues. The germline gives CDR1 GTSNPN, CDR2 SVGIG (reference sequence). In DNA, the CDR3 is TGTGCCTGGAGTGTGACGATTCAGGGGGAATCTAACACTGAAGCTTTCTTT. Amino acid sequence: CAWSVTIQGESNTEAFF.

The sample holds one count of this clone. The chain recombines TRBV4-1 with TRBJ2-7, with no clear D. Trimming stripped 6 bases from V and 1 base from J, with 10 bases between. Germline V gives CDR1 MGHRA, CDR2 YSYEKL. The CDR3 runs to 13 residues. CDR3 bases: TGCGCCAGCAGTCATCCGGGTTCCTACGAGCAGTACTTC. Translated: CASSHPGSYEQYF.

J is TRBJ1-5 and V is TRBV25-1; maybe TRBD1 (5 bases). CDR3 size: 14 residues. Trimming removed 5 bases at V and 3 bases at J, with 11 bases between. CDR1 is MGHDK, CDR2 SYGVNS, per germline. CDR3 protein: CASSSTGTNQPQHF. The CDR3 coding sequence is TGTGCCAGCAGTTCAACCGGGACCAATCAGCCCCAGCATTTT. The complete variable domain, with remaining parts taken from reference TRBV25-1 and TRBJ1-5, reads EADIYQTPRYLVIGTGKKITLECSQTMGHDKMYWYQQDPGMELHLIHYSYGVNSTEKGDLSSESTVSRIRTEHFPLTLESARPSHTSQYLCASSSTGTNQPQHFGDGTRLSIL.

This clone showed up just a few times. The germline gene is not matched at one end of the junction; a read error may be the cause. The CDR3 nucleotides are TGTGCCAGCAGCTCCGGCGGGCCAACTAGCGGTCTCTTC. Its translation: CASSSGGPTSGLF. V usage is TRBV7-9 and J usage is TRBJ2-7, with TRBD2 matching 8 bases. From germline, CDR1 is SEHNR and CDR2 FQNEAQ (reference sequence). This CDR3 is 13 amino acids long.

The chain is built from TRBV6-5 and TRBJ1-5, with 9 bases fitting TRBD1. There are 13 residues in the CDR3. Germline CDR1 reads MNHEY; CDR2 reads SVGAGI. Trimming took 7 bases from V and 7 from J; bases not matched to a gene: 5. This chain's CDR3 is CASMRTGGQPQHF. The CDR3, as DNA: TGTGCCAGCATGAGAACAGGGGGCCAGCCCCAGCATTTT.

The chain links TRBV4-1 to TRBJ2-3, with D possibly TRBD1 on 6 matching bases. This CDR3 contains 14 residues. CDR1 is MGHRA and CDR2 is YSYEKL in the germline V gene. Trimming pared 5 bases from V and 4 bases from J, leaving 13 bases between. The CDR3 DNA sequence: TGCGCCAGCAGCGCCCAACAGGGACCAGATACGCAGTATTTT. It translates to CASSAQQGPDTQYF.

CDR3 nucleotide sequence: TGCGCCAGCAGCTTGCTACAGGGGGGGCAGACCGGGGAGCTGTTTTTT. Amino acids: CASSLLQGGQTGELFF. The chain links TRBV5-1 to TRBJ2-2; the D gene is possibly TRBD1 (8 bases). The length of the CDR3 is 16 residues. V was cut by 1 base and J by 5 bases, with 15 bases left in between. Germline V gene sequence: CDR1 SGHRS, CDR2 YFSETQ.

This clone showed up just once. The J gene is TRBJ2-1, the V gene TRBV15; D is ambiguous. Trimming shortened V by 0 bases and J by 9 bases, and 6 bases separated the two germline ends. Germline V CDR1 and CDR2: LNHNV, YYDKDF (reference sequence). This CDR3 contains 12 residues. The CDR3 reads CATSRDLIEQFF. The CDR3 DNA reads as TGTGCCACCAGCAGAGATCTCATTGAGCAGTTCTTC. Together with reference TRBV15 and TRBJ2-1, the CDR3 gives the full variable domain: DAMVIQNPRYQVTQFGKPVTLSCSQTLNHNVMYWYQQKSSQAPKLLFHYYDKDFNNEADTPDNFQSRRPNTSFCFLDIRSPGLGDTAMYLCATSRDLIEQFFGPGTRLTVL.

The chain recombines TRBV5-1 with TRBJ2-1, with 9 nucleotides matching TRBD2. The germline CDR1 and CDR2 sequences are SGHRS and YFSETQ. This CDR3 spans 18 amino acids. The V and J ends lost 0 bases and 8 bases, in that order; junction bases with no gene match: 15. The CDR3: CASSLVPEGSSGIYEQFF. In DNA, the CDR3 is TGCGCCAGCAGCTTGGTACCCGAGGGGTCTAGCGGGATCTATGAGCAGTTCTTC. The full variable domain, its missing parts supplied by reference TRBV5-1 and TRBJ2-1, is KAGVTQTPRYLIKTRGQQVTLSCSPISGHRSVSWYQQTPGQGLQFLFEYFSETQRNKGNFPGRFSGRQFSNSRSEMNVSTLELGDSALYLCASSLVPEGSSGIYEQFFGPGTRLTVL.

The V and J genes are TRBV6-5 and TRBJ2-2, with D possibly being TRBD2 (6 bases). The ends were cut back, 6 bases at V and 8 bases at J, with 16 bases in the middle. The CDR3 totals 14 residues. Germline V gives CDR1 MNHEY, CDR2 SVGAGI. CDR3 DNA: TGTGCCAGCAGGAGAGGGCGGGATGGAGGGGAGCTGTTTTTT. It codes for CASRRGRDGGELFF.

The chain joins TRBV27 to TRBJ2-7, with D uncertain. This CDR3 is 12 amino acids long. Trimming pared 1 base from V and 6 bases from J, leaving 7 bases between. The germline CDR1 and CDR2 sequences are MNHEY and SMNVEV (reference sequence). DNA for the CDR3: TGTGCCAGCAGTTTATTGGGTCGCGAGCAGTACTTC. Protein: CASSLLGREQYF.

The chain combines TRBV18 with TRBJ2-1, with 11 bases aligning to TRBD2. After removal of 4 bases from V and 5 bases from J, the junction contained 13 bases not matched to a gene. Per the germline V gene, CDR1 is KGHSH and CDR2 is LQKENI. This CDR3 contains 18 residues. This CDR3 reads CASSLRSTSGSTDNEQFF. DNA for the CDR3: TGTGCCAGCTCACTCCGCTCCACTAGCGGGAGTACGGACAATGAGCAGTTCTTC.

The V and J genes are TRBV5-6 and TRBJ1-1; no firm D call. The CDR3 covers 15 residues. The ends were cut back, 1 base at V and 6 bases at J, with 16 bases in the middle. Germline-derived CDR1 and CDR2 are SGHDT and YYEEEE. The CDR3 DNA reads TGTGCCAGCAGCTTGCCCCAGATGAAGAGTGCTGAAGCTTTCTTT. Its translation: CASSLPQMKSAEAFF. The full variable domain, rest sourced from reference TRBV5-6 and TRBJ1-1, is DAGVTQSPTHLIKTRGQQVTLRCSPKSGHDTVSWYQQALGQGPQFIFQYYEEEERQRGNFPDRFSGHQFPNYSSELNVNALLLGDSALYLCASSLPQMKSAEAFFGQGTRLTVV.

The V gene is TRBV7-9, the J gene TRBJ1-1, with 9 bases fitting TRBD1. Trimming removed 2 bases from V and 0 bases from J; junction bases left unmatched: 4. The CDR3 length is 16 residues. The germline V gene has CDR1 SEHNR and CDR2 FQNEAQ (reference sequence). The DNA of the CDR3 is TGTGCCAGCAGCTTATGGGGACAGGGCGTGAACACTGAAGCTTTCTTT. This encodes CASSLWGQGVNTEAFF.

V is TRBV10-3 and J is TRBJ1-2, with 9 bases matching TRBD1. The length of the CDR3 is 14 residues. The junction had 9 bases not matched to a gene; V was cut back by 7 bases and J by 6 bases. CDR1 and CDR2 from the germline V gene are ENHRY and SYGVKD. The CDR3 reads CAITQTGGEDGYTF. CDR3 coding DNA: TGTGCCATCACCCAAACAGGGGGCGAGGATGGCTACACCTTC.

This clone showed up just once. This sequence joins TRBV10-3 and TRBJ2-5, with D tentatively TRBD2 (5 bases). The length of the CDR3 is 15 residues. V was clipped by 2 bases and J by 0 bases, with 10 bases between them. The V gene's germline CDR1 is ENHRY and CDR2 SYGVKD. Written as DNA, the CDR3 is TGTGCCATCAGTGAGCCCATGGACTACCAAGAGACCCAGTACTTC. It specifies CAISEPMDYQETQYF.

This rearrangement joins TRBV2 to TRBJ2-3; TRBD1 might be the D (6 bases). Germline assignment: CDR1 SNHLY and CDR2 FYNNEI. This CDR3 has 17 residues. V lost 7 bases, J lost 2 bases, and 22 bases lay in between. The CDR3 loop reads CASISTGWGVNTDTQYF. CDR3 coding DNA: TGTGCCAGCATATCAACAGGGTGGGGAGTCAACACAGATACGCAGTATTTT.

The chain recombines TRBV19 with TRBJ1-1; D perhaps matches TRBD1 (5 bases). Germline CDR1 and CDR2: LNHDA and SQIVND (reference sequence). With 9 bases removed from V and 1 base from J, the gap between germline ends came to 15 bases. The CDR3 spans 14 residues. CDR3 sequence reads: CASRTGLSNTEAFF. Written as DNA, the CDR3 is TGTGCCAGCAGAACGGGACTCTCGAACACTGAAGCTTTCTTT.

The CDR3 protein is CASSLMVAGGQKFF. DNA of the CDR3: TGTGCCAGCAGCTTAATGGTAGCGGGAGGGCAAAAGTTCTTC. The chain carries TRBV7-3 and TRBJ2-1; 11 bases match TRBD2. Germline V CDR1 and CDR2: SGHTA, FQGTGA. V was pared by 1 base and J by 14 bases, with 7 bases of the junction left unmatched. This CDR3 is built from 14 residues.

V is TRBV19 and J is TRBJ1-1; a weak D match, TRBD1 (6 bases). V was pared by 7 bases and J by 4 bases, with 19 bases between. The germline V gene has CDR1 LNHDA and CDR2 SQIVND (reference sequence). This CDR3 is built from 15 residues. The CDR3 sequence: CASTRGEGVSTEAFF. The CDR3 DNA reads TGTGCCAGTACCAGAGGGGAGGGGGTGAGCACTGAAGCTTTCTTT.

The chain recombines TRBV2 with TRBJ2-2; D is unresolved. Germline V gives CDR1 SNHLY, CDR2 FYNNEI. This CDR3 has 12 amino acids. Trimming took off 5 bases at V and 3 bases at J, with 4 bases between the two ends. This chain's CDR3 is CASSPDTGELFF. As DNA, the CDR3 is TGTGCCAGCAGTCCAGACACCGGGGAGCTGTTTTTT.

The rearrangement joins TRBV21-1 to TRBJ1-1. TRBV21-1 is designated a pseudogene. The CDR3 spans 16 residues. CDR3 nucleotides: TGTGCCAGCAGCAAAATTGCTAGGGCAGGGAGGACTGAAGCTTTCTTT. The encoded protein is CASSKIARAGRTEAFF.

The chain joins TRBV6-5 to TRBJ2-7; possibly TRBD1 for D (5 bases). This CDR3 is built from 13 residues. CDR1 is MNHEY and CDR2 is SVGAGI in the germline V gene. The germline V and J ends were trimmed by 4 bases and 9 bases, with 16 bases remaining between them. The CDR3 spells CASSSLTARGQYF. CDR3 coding DNA: TGTGCCAGCAGTTCACTCACGGCAAGGGGGCAGTACTTC.

The chain is built from TRBV7-2 and TRBJ2-5; D not resolved. Germline-derived CDR1 and CDR2 are SGHTA and FQGNSA. CDR3 length: 14 residues. V was cut by 1 base and J by 4 bases, with 10 bases left in between. This CDR3 reads CASSLVGLGETQYF. The CDR3 nucleotides are TGTGCCAGCAGCTTAGTCGGGCTCGGAGAGACCCAGTACTTC.

The chain links TRBV4-3 to TRBJ2-4; a weak D match, TRBD1 (5 bases). The CDR3 length is 15 residues. V lost 0 bases and J lost 11, with 17 bases in between. Germline V gene data show CDR1 as LGHNA and CDR2 as YSLEER. The CDR3 coding sequence is TGCGCCAGCAGCCAAGATACAGGTTACAGTAGGGTTCAGTACTTC. Its translation is CASSQDTGYSRVQYF.

The chain carries TRBV2 and TRBJ1-1; D is possibly TRBD1 (5 bases). CDR3 length equals 15 residues. Germline loops: CDR1 SNHLY, CDR2 FYNNEI. The V gene lost 3 bases and the J gene lost 5 bases, with 16 bases spanning the gap. The CDR3 is CASSDQGGGVTEAFF. The CDR3 DNA reads as TGTGCCAGCAGTGACCAGGGCGGAGGGGTAACTGAAGCTTTCTTT.

This chain joins TRBV6-5 and TRBJ1-4; D unclear. From germline, CDR1 is MNHEY and CDR2 SVGAGI. This CDR3 has 16 amino acids. Trimming left V 0 bases short and J 7 bases short, with 15 bases between. The CDR3 sequence is CASSYSFSGMGEKLFF. For the CDR3, the DNA is TGTGCCAGCAGTTACTCGTTCTCGGGGATGGGTGAAAAACTGTTTTTT.

The chain carries TRBV6-5 and TRBJ2-3; no reliable D call. Germline CDR1 MNHEY, CDR2 SVGAGI. Trimming shortened V by 6 bases and J by 6 bases, and 10 bases separated the two germline ends. The CDR3 is made up of 12 amino acids. The chain's CDR3 is CASSPSGDTQYF. In DNA, the CDR3 is TGTGCCAGCAGCCCATCTGGGGATACGCAGTATTTT.

This sequence joins TRBV5-4 and TRBJ2-1, with 11 bases that match TRBD2. This CDR3 is built from 16 residues. J was trimmed by 9 bases and V by 2 bases; bases with no gene match: 10. Germline CDR1 is SGHNT and CDR2 is YYREEE (reference sequence). The DNA of the CDR3 is TGTGCCAGCAGCTTCAATAGCGGGAGGGCCCTCACTGAGCAGTTCTTC. Amino acids: CASSFNSGRALTEQFF. The full variable domain, in which reference TRBV5-4 and TRBJ2-1 provide the parts outside the CDR3, is ETGVTQSPTHLIKTRGQQVTLRCSSQSGHNTVSWYQQALGQGPQFIFQYYREEENGRGNFPPRFSGLQFPNYSSELNVNALELDDSALYLCASSFNSGRALTEQFFGPGTRLTVL.